The rows below give T cell receptor beta chains drawn from one sample of a study of blood T cell repertoires in COVID-19. Method: immunoSEQ multiplex PCR; TCRdb's copy keeps in-frame clones and lacks some. This table holds 150,000 or so clones, 84% found once. Sequencing was done on a sample of PBMCs or T cells enriched from blood (not recorded which). The source of these receptors is a man in his fifties or sixties who had recovered from COVID-19. Both conserved end residues are part of each CDR3. The order of the fields is V gene, J gene, CDR3 protein.

TRBV18,TRBJ1-1,CASSPGQGAGTEAFF
TRBV7-6,TRBJ2-1,CASSPGTGGFSSYNEQFF
TRBV5-1,TRBJ1-2,CASSVGTGSNYGYTF
TRBV5-4,TRBJ2-7,CASSLAGPYEQYF
TRBV5-1,TRBJ2-1,CASSFGDTSYNEQFF
TRBV6-1,TRBJ1-5,CASSEGGARTQPQHF
TRBV5-4,TRBJ1-3,CASSFDRVPGNTIYF
TRBV5-1,TRBJ1-6,CASSLNRPGQGDVPLHF
TRBV10-1,TRBJ2-1,CASSVFSGANEQFF
TRBV9,TRBJ1-2,CASSKGLPGNYGYTF
TRBV10-3,TRBJ2-3,CAISEGTSGGARADTQYF
TRBV24-1,TRBJ1-5,CATSGQGYSNQPQHF
TRBV20-1,TRBJ1-6,CSASMPGTSPLHF
TRBV6-5,TRBJ1-6,CASKNRGNNSPLHF
TRBV25-1,TRBJ2-7,CASSDPGGDYEQYF
TRBV18,TRBJ1-6,CASSPLGSDSPLHF
TRBV7-2,TRBJ1-4,CASSKNRGNYRFF
TRBV24-1,TRBJ2-7,CATSDSSYEQYF
TRBV10-3,TRBJ1-5,CATQGGYGSTGHSNQPQHF
TRBV6-5,TRBJ1-5,CASRLSGNSNQPQHF
TRBV27,TRBJ1-3,CASQEDGSVGNTIYF
TRBV6-5,TRBJ1-2,CASGHGGVNYGYTF